This is a list of T cell receptor beta chains from one sample in a study of T-cell reconstitution after alpha-beta-depleted transplantation in children. Each CDR3 protein is one row after TCRdb ran MiXCR on the PCR reads. The data contain approximately 250,000 distinct CDR3 sequences, roughly a quarter of them seen just once; the ten biggest clones take up 2.6%. The specimen comprised PBMCs, sampled before TCRalphabeta/CD19-depleted stem cell transplant. These receptors all come from a girl aged 2-15 years with Fanconi anemia, due to receive a stem cell transplant. Both conserved end residues are part of each CDR3. Each record gives: V gene, CDR3 protein.

V: TRBV27; CDR3: CASVDSFGDTQYF
V: TRBV7-2; CDR3: CASSPPWAEAFF
V: TRBV5-1; CDR3: CASSLAAGTGATDTQYF
V: TRBV9; CDR3: CASSVNTVSYEQYF
V: TRBV10-1; CDR3: CASSDLGTGVDTQYF
V: TRBV4-1; CDR3: CASSQVASGPQETQYF
V: TRBV7-9; CDR3: CASSRLEGQGAAYEQYF
V: TRBV7-2; CDR3: CASSLGRPGLYGYTF
V: TRBV4-2; CDR3: CASSLFFRDRADTQYF
V: TRBV15; CDR3: CATSKLPGSQPQHF
V: TRBV20-1; CDR3: CSARGGSSAYEQFF
V: TRBV10-3; CDR3: CAISESRRGRTDTQYF
V: TRBV28; CDR3: CASQPYDYGYTF
V: TRBV20-1; CDR3: CSARDRVRPGVTEAFF
V: TRBV6-5; CDR3: CASSYEPGTYEQYF
V: TRBV6-1; CDR3: CASRLLAGTNTGELFF
V: TRBV29-1; CDR3: CSPLDLMGTEAFF
V: TRBV20-1; CDR3: CSVGTGNQPQHF
V: TRBV29-1; CDR3: CSSVPSTDTQYF
V: TRBV29-1; CDR3: CSVLSGGATSYNEQFF
V: TRBV20-1; CDR3: CSATLSNEQFF
V: TRBV28; CDR3: CASTDGRYNQPQHF
V: TRBV10-1; CDR3: CASSEPHHGGHTGGGGMNTEAFF
V: TRBV29-1; CDR3: CSVEDGDRGYEQYF
V: TRBV2; CDR3: CASIGTGGLAKNIQYF
V: TRBV12-3/TRBV12-4; CDR3: CASSLFQGADTQYF
V: TRBV7-3; CDR3: CASSLRDNTDTQYF
V: TRBV11-2; CDR3: CASSQRLVYEQYF
V: TRBV20-1; CDR3: CSARGAERAFF
V: TRBV10-3; CDR3: CAISESKGDNEQFF
V: TRBV20-1; CDR3: CSASVSFLSYEQYF
V: TRBV10-3; CDR3: CAIEAGGQDTQYF
V: TRBV28; CDR3: CASRTTGGRTDTQYF
V: TRBV13; CDR3: CASSPRGGWGSGTEAFF
V: TRBV2; CDR3: CASSDPLAGYQETQYF
V: TRBV21-1; CDR3: CASSPRRPGQGDQPQHF
V: TRBV5-1; CDR3: CASVGESYEQYF
V: TRBV7-9; CDR3: CASSLEGVNEQFF
V: TRBV6-1; CDR3: CASSPLSGTVYEQYF
V: TRBV6-1; CDR3: CASSEWTEDYNEQFF
V: TRBV29-1; CDR3: CSVEWGDSLQETQYF
V: TRBV7-6; CDR3: CASSSGQGTDTQYF
V: TRBV20-1; CDR3: CSASPGTSGRGTDTQYF
V: TRBV27; CDR3: CASHDLLAGGAGELFF
V: TRBV15; CDR3: CATSMGQGVGETQYF
V: TRBV7-2; CDR3: CTSSLWDSGRWQFF
V: TRBV20-1; CDR3: CSARRTLESDGETQYF